These 24 T cell receptor beta chains originate from one sample sequenced in a study of T-cell memory formation after mild COVID-19. TCRdb independently ran MiXCR on the 5' RACE reads; one entry per CDR3 protein. The data contain about 140,000 distinct CDR3 sequences, around 15% of them seen just once; the ten biggest clones take up roughly 14%. Material for sequencing was PBMCs or a T cell subset sorted from them (not recorded which). These TCRs come from an adult woman who had mild COVID-19 (a few samples of this study predate the infection). Cell type and time point are not known.

Many counts were recorded for this clonotype. This chain connects TRBV12-3 or TRBV12-4 to TRBJ2-1; 12 nucleotides align to TRBD2. This CDR3 contains 15 residues. Trimming cost V 6 bases and J 0 bases; bases outside gene matches: 0. The CDR3 sequence: CASRTSGSSYNEQFF. DNA of the CDR3: TGTGCCAGCAGGACTAGCGGGAGCTCCTACAATGAGCAGTTCTTC.

This chain connects TRBV6-5 to TRBJ1-2, with 7 positions matching TRBD1. This CDR3 region has 14 residues. Looked up from germline, CDR1 is MNHEY and CDR2 is SVGAGI. V was clipped by 0 bases and J by 5 bases; unmatched bases: 3. This CDR3 is CASSYSSGGYGYTF. CDR3 DNA sequence: TGTGCCAGCAGTTACTCGTCAGGGGGATATGGCTACACCTTC.

On this clonotype itself: A much larger clone differs by one base, so this may be a read error. The chain links TRBV6-5 to TRBJ1-2; TRBD1 is a possible D gene (6 bases). Per the germline V gene, CDR1 is MNHEY and CDR2 is SVGAGI. V was shortened by 6 bases and J by 2 bases, with 10 bases between the two germline ends. This CDR3 is built from 13 residues. CDR3 nucleotide sequence: TGTGCCAGCAGCTATACAGGGAACTATGGCTACACCTTC. It encodes CASSYTGNYGYTF.

This chain uses TRBV29-1 with TRBJ2-3; TRBD1 is a possible D gene (6 bases). The CDR3 extends over 13 amino acids. V was pared by 6 bases and J by 2 bases, with 12 bases between. Germline V lookup: CDR1 SQVTM, CDR2 ANQGSEA. The CDR3 coding sequence is TGCAGCGTGTATGGACAGAACACAGATACGCAGTATTTT. Its protein product is CSVYGQNTDTQYF.

This clonotype turned up a few times. V usage is TRBV7-8 and J usage is TRBJ2-7; 8 bases are a match to TRBD1. V lost 5 bases, J lost 3 bases, and 9 bases stayed unmatched. Germline V CDR1 and CDR2: SGHVS, FQNEAQ. The CDR3 covers 15 residues. The CDR3 here is CASSRFGQGFYEQYF. The CDR3 region has the DNA TGTGCCAGCAGCCGTTTTGGACAGGGATTCTACGAGCAGTACTTC.

This chain connects TRBV12-3 or TRBV12-4 to TRBJ2-3; D is possibly TRBD1 (5 bases). V dropped 6 bases and J dropped 6 bases, with 13 bases sitting between them. There are 13 residues in the CDR3. The CDR3 nucleotides read TGTGCCAGCAGCCCTGGGGCATCCGATACGCAGTATTTT. Translation: CASSPGASDTQYF.

The chain links TRBV5-4 to TRBJ2-1; D remains ambiguous. From germline, CDR1 is SGHNT and CDR2 YYREEE (reference sequence). The length of the CDR3 is 14 residues. Trimming took 4 bases from V and 4 from J, leaving 12 bases between them. DNA for the CDR3: TGTGCCAGCAGCCAATGGTCGGATTACAATGAGCAGTTCTTC. Translating it yields CASSQWSDYNEQFF.

Ten or more counts support this clonotype. The V and J genes are TRBV4-3 and TRBJ2-1, with D unclear. The germline V gene has CDR1 LGHNA and CDR2 YSLEER. The CDR3 sequence is 14 residues long. Trimming pared 0 bases from V and 3 bases from J, leaving 6 bases between. CDR3 sequence reads: CASSQDRLYNEQFF. The CDR3 DNA reads as TGCGCCAGCAGCCAAGATCGGCTCTACAATGAGCAGTTCTTC.

This clonotype has more than one count but fewer than ten. The genes are TRBV5-6 and TRBJ2-5; 11 nucleotides agree with TRBD1. V gave up 0 bases and J gave up 2 bases; unmatched junction bases: 9. Germline values: CDR1 SGHDT, CDR2 YYEEEE. The CDR3 is 18 amino acids. The CDR3, as DNA: TGTGCCAGCAGCTTGGAGAAGGACAGGGGGCGACTTCAAGAGACCCAGTACTTC. Translated: CASSLEKDRGRLQETQYF.

This clonotype was picked up a small number of times. The chain employs TRBV7-9 and TRBJ1-1, with TRBD1 identical over 10 bases. The germline V gene has CDR1 SEHNR and CDR2 FQNEAQ (reference sequence). This CDR3 comprises 14 residues. V shed 5 bases, J shed 4 bases, and the junction held 4 bases outside the gene matches. In DNA, the CDR3 is TGTGCCAGCAGCCAGACAGGGGGCGGCACTGAAGCTTTCTTT. Protein: CASSQTGGGTEAFF.

This clonotype occurred a few times. The chain recombines TRBV29-1 with TRBJ2-1, with TRBD1 as a possible D gene (6 bases). The CDR3 extends over 14 amino acids. Germline loops: CDR1 SQVTM, CDR2 ANQGSEA. V lost 5 bases and J 5 bases, leaving 16 bases between the germline ends. The CDR3 nucleotides read TGCAGCGTTCCACCTACCAACAGGGACAATGAGCAGTTCTTC. Its protein product is CSVPPTNRDNEQFF.

This clonotype came up a few times. The chain combines TRBV18 with TRBJ1-5; 7 bases map to TRBD1. Germline-derived CDR1 and CDR2 are KGHSH and LQKENI. The V segment lost 4 bases and the J segment 3 bases; nucleotides outside the gene matches: 3. The CDR3 extends over 14 amino acids. For the CDR3, the DNA is TGTGCCAGCTCACGGGGGACAGTCAATCAGCCCCAGCATTTT. It translates to CASSRGTVNQPQHF. Combining the CDR3 with reference TRBV18 and TRBJ1-5 gives the whole variable domain NAGVMQNPRHLVRRRGQEARLRCSPMKGHSHVYWYRQLPEEGLKFMVYLQKENIIDESGMPKERFSAEFPKEGPSILRIQQVVRGDSAAYFCASSRGTVNQPQHFGDGTRLSIL.

V gene TRBV5-1 combines with J gene TRBJ1-1; perhaps TRBD1 as D (5 bases). The ends were cut back, 0 bases at V and 4 bases at J, with 13 bases in the middle. The CDR3 extends over 15 amino acids. CDR1 is SGHRS, CDR2 YFSETQ, per germline. CDR3 DNA sequence: TGCGCCAGCAGCTTGGACGGGGCCCCGGGCACTGAAGCTTTCTTT. It encodes CASSLDGAPGTEAFF.

There are a few counts of this clonotype. The J gene is TRBJ2-5, the V gene TRBV2, with 9 positions matching TRBD2. CDR1 and CDR2 from the germline V gene are SNHLY and FYNNEI. The CDR3 spans 14 residues. The V and J ends lost 6 bases and 5 bases, in that order; junction bases with no gene match: 7. Here the CDR3 DNA reads TGTGCCAGCAGAGGGCTAGCGGGGTATGAGACCCAGTACTTC. As protein: CASRGLAGYETQYF. The entire variable domain, with the rest obtained from reference TRBV2 and TRBJ2-5, is as follows: EPEVTQTPSHQVTQMGQEVILRCVPISNHLYFYWYRQILGQKVEFLVSFYNNEISEKSEIFDDQFSVERPDGSNFTLKIRSTKLEDSAMYFCASRGLAGYETQYFGPGTRLLVL.

The chain carries TRBV11-3 and TRBJ2-1; 10 bases are shared with TRBD1. V was clipped by 3 bases and J by 0 bases; unmatched bases: 5. CDR1 and CDR2 (germline): SGHNT, YENEEA. The CDR3 totals 17 residues. In DNA, the CDR3 is TGTGCCAGCAGCTTTGATGGGACAGGGGTCTCCTACAATGAGCAGTTCTTC. It specifies CASSFDGTGVSYNEQFF.

This clonotype was picked up many times. V is TRBV20-1 and J is TRBJ2-1; TRBD2 agrees at 11 bases. The ends lost 6 bases at V and 14 bases at J; junction bases unmatched: 3. Germline lookup yields CDR1 DFQATT and CDR2 SNEGSKA (reference sequence). CDR3 length: 10 amino acids. The CDR3 DNA follows: TGCAGTGCGGGGACTAGCGGAGAGTTCTTC. Residues: CSAGTSGEFF.

V is TRBV7-2 and J is TRBJ1-1; D perhaps matches TRBD1 (5 bases). V lost 5 bases and J lost 4, with 11 bases in between. CDR1 and CDR2 (germline): SGHTA, FQGNSA. The CDR3 is 13 residues long. CDR3 protein: CASSPGTSTEAFF. In DNA form, the CDR3 reads TGTGCCAGCAGCCCAGGGACTAGCACTGAAGCTTTCTTT. Supplemented by reference TRBV7-2 and TRBJ1-1, the full variable domain reads GAGVSQSPSNKVTEKGKDVELRCDPISGHTALYWYRQSLGQGLEFLIYFQGNSAPDKSGLPSDRFSAERTGGSVSTLTIQRTQQEDSAVYLCASSPGTSTEAFFGQGTRLTVV.

The rearrangement uses TRBV12-3 or TRBV12-4 and TRBJ2-1; D remains unclear. The CDR3 is 17 residues long. The ends were cut back, 10 bases at V and 4 bases at J, with 26 bases in the middle. The CDR3 is CATKTSRQFLYYNEQFF. Written as DNA, the CDR3 is TGTGCCACCAAAACCAGTCGTCAATTCCTTTATTACAATGAGCAGTTCTTC.

The chain links TRBV4-3 to TRBJ2-7; D tentatively fits TRBD1 or TRBD2 (6 bases each). This CDR3 comprises 15 residues. CDR1 and CDR2 from the germline V gene are LGHNA and YSLEER. V lost 0 bases to trimming and J lost 2 bases, with 11 bases between them. CDR3 in DNA: TGCGCCAGCAGCCAAGAAGCTCGGGGGCCCTACGAGCAGTACTTC. This translates into CASSQEARGPYEQYF.

The chain recombines TRBV7-8 with TRBJ1-2; TRBD1 matches 10 bases. Germline trimming cut 1 base from V and 7 bases from J; bases unmatched to any gene: 9. The CDR3 length is 16 residues. The germline V gene encodes CDR1 SGHVS and CDR2 FQNEAQ. As DNA, the CDR3 is TGTGCCAGCAGCTTAGGGTGGGACAGGGGACGTGGTGGCTACACCTTC. It codes for CASSLGWDRGRGGYTF. The full variable domain, with the rest looked up from reference TRBV7-8 and TRBJ1-2, is GAGVSQSPRYKVAKRGQDVALRCDPISGHVSLFWYQQALGQGPEFLTYFQNEAQLDKSGLPSDRFFAERPEGSVSTLKIQRTQQEDSAVYLCASSLGWDRGRGGYTFGSGTRLTVV.

This clonotype appeared a few times. The rearrangement uses TRBV5-1 and TRBJ2-2; 10 nucleotides match TRBD2. Germline trimming cut 3 bases from V and 3 bases from J; bases unmatched to any gene: 8. The germline CDR1 and CDR2 sequences are SGHRS and YFSETQ. CDR3 size: 17 residues. CDR3 DNA: TGCGCCAGCAGCTGGAGAGCGGGGGGGCCATACACCGGGGAGCTGTTTTTT. Its translation: CASSWRAGGPYTGELFF.

The chain recombines TRBV20-1 with TRBJ1-3; perhaps TRBD1 as D (5 bases). Trimming pared 5 bases from V and 4 bases from J, leaving 15 bases between. Germline values: CDR1 DFQATT, CDR2 SNEGSKA (reference sequence). CDR3 size: 14 residues. The CDR3 here is CSASAGGRGNTIYF. The CDR3 DNA reads TGCAGTGCTTCTGCCGGGGGACGCGGAAACACCATATATTTT.

In this sample, this clonotype turned up a few times. CDR3 sequence (DNA): TGTGCCAGCAGTTTCCCGCCTAGCGGGGACTTCCGGGACTGGGAGACCCAGTACTTC. Its protein is CASSFPPSGDFRDWETQYF. This chain connects TRBV12-3 or TRBV12-4 to TRBJ2-5; TRBD2 matches at 9 bases. The CDR3 totals 19 residues. With 3 bases clipped from V and 5 bases from J, the junction kept 19 bases outside the gene matches.

The chain is built from TRBV5-1 and TRBJ1-5; D remains unclear. CDR3 length: 13 amino acids. Germline CDR1 is SGHRS and CDR2 is YFSETQ. Trimming pared 4 bases from V and 0 bases from J, leaving 5 bases between. CDR3 coding DNA: TGCGCCAGCAGCCGGGATAGCAATCAGCCCCAGCATTTT. Translating it yields CASSRDSNQPQHF.